This T cell receptor (beta chain) comes out of a study of T cells in Graves' hyperthyroidism and ophthalmopathy. Germline loops: CDR1 MNHEY, CDR2 SMNVEV (reference sequence). The CDR3 is made up of 16 amino acids. V was clipped by 3 bases and J by 2 bases; unmatched bases: 6. Many counts were recorded for this clonotype. Authors of the study amplified TCR beta CDR3 regions from RNA transcripts. The HTBI primer set was used in a first-round RT-PCR of the TCR CDR3. MiXCR was run by TCRdb on the multiplex PCR reads, yielding one entry per CDR3 protein. This table has a few hundred thousand distinct CDR3 sequences, 13% appearing once.

The chain has TRBV27 and TRBJ2-3; 9 bases line up with TRBD2. The sample comprised blood. This TCR was recovered from a man aged 25-45 years with Graves' hyperthyroidism that later progressed to Graves' ophthalmopathy. The CDR3 DNA reads as TGTGCCAGCAGTTTCGGAGCGGGGGGACTCACAGATACGCAGTATTTT. Its protein product is CASSFGAGGLTDTQYF.